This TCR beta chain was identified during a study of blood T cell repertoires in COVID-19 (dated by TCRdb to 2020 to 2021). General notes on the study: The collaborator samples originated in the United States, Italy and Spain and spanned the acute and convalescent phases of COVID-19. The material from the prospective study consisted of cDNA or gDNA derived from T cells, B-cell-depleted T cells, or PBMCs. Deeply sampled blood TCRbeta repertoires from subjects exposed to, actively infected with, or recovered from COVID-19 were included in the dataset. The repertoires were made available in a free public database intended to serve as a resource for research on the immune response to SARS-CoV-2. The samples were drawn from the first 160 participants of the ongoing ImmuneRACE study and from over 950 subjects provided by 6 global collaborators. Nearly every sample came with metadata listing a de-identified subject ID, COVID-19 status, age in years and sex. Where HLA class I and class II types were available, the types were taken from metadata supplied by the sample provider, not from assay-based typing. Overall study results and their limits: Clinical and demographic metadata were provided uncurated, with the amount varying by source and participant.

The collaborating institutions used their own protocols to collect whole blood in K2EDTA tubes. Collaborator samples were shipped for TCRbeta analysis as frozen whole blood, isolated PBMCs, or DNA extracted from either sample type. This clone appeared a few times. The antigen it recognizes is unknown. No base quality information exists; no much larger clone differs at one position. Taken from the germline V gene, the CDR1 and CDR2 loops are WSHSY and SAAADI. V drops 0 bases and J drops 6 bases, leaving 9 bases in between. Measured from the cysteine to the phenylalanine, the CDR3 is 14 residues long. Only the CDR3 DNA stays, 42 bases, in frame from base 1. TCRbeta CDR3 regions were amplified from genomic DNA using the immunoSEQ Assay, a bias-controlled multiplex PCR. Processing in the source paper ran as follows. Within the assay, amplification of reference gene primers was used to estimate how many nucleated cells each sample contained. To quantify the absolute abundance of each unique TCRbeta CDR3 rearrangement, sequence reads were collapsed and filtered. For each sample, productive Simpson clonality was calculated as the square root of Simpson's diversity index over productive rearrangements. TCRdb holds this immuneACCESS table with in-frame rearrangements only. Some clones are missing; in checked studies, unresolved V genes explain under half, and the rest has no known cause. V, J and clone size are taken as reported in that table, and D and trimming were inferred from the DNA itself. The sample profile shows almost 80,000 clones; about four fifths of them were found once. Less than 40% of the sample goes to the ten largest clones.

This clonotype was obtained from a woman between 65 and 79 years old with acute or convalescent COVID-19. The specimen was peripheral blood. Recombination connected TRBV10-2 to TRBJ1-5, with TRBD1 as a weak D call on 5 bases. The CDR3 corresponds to CASSESGVGQPQHF. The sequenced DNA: TGCGCCAGCAGTGAGTCAGGGGTTGGTCAGCCCCAGCATTTT.